The source of this T cell receptor (beta chain) is a study of neurological immune-mediated disorders. Study-level points and caveats: The greatest TCR clonal expansion appeared in HTLV-1-associated myelopathy and the smallest, falling below healthy controls, in multiple sclerosis.

Ten or more counts support this clonotype. Antigen unknown. The cDNA was generated by 5'RACE with 10-nucleotide random UMIs. TCRdb re-analysed the 5' RACE reads in MiXCR, keeping a single row per CDR3 protein. The top ten clones hold over 20% of a sample with tens of thousands of distinct CDR3 sequences, 13% to 15% of them seen once. There are 14 residues in the CDR3. CDR1 is SGHRS, CDR2 YFSETQ, per germline. V lost 3 bases, J lost 6 bases, and 12 bases lay in between. J is TRBJ1-4 and V is TRBV5-1; a weak D match, TRBD1 (5 bases). Specimen: PBMCs. This clonotype was sampled from a woman aged 50 to 60 with HTLV-1-associated myelopathy (HAM/TSP). CDR3 region: CASSSGRGDEKLFF. CDR3 sequence (DNA): TGCGCCAGCAGCTCGGGTAGGGGAGATGAAAAACTGTTTTTT.